Reported below is one TCR beta chain. Measured with immunoSEQ multiplex PCR; TCRdb has only the in-frame clones, and not every one. The sample carries about 300,000 clones, 85% to 90% recorded once. This entry comes from a study of blood T cell repertoires in COVID-19. About the research overall: Samples representing acute and convalescent COVID-19 were sourced from the United States, Italy and Spain.

The CDR3 has 12 amino acids. The V gene end was trimmed by 6 bases and the J gene end by 3 bases; junction bases not matched to a gene: 2. Per germline, CDR1 MNHNY and CDR2 SVGAGI (reference sequence). The chain has TRBV6-6 and TRBJ2-7; 7 bases are a match to TRBD1. The clonotype originates from a woman aged 25-40 years with COVID-19, enrolled during active disease. Sequenced material: peripheral blood. CDR3 coding DNA: TGTGCCAGCAGAGACAGGGACTACGAGCAGTACTTC. It is translated as CASRDRDYEQYF.